This T cell receptor beta chain stems from a study of cytomegalovirus exposure and HLA in healthy donors. Trimming removed 6 bases from V and 7 bases from J; junction bases left unmatched: 6. This CDR3 has 14 amino acids. CDR1 and CDR2 (germline): MNHEY, SVGAGI. Data came from immunoSEQ multiplex PCR; TCRdb stores just in-frame clones and leaves some out. The sample carries almost 75,000 clones, around four fifths recorded once. This receptor was taken from a man aged 30-40 years in good health and CMV-seronegative. The sample was PBMCs. V and J are TRBV6-5 and TRBJ1-4; 9 bases agree with TRBD1. CDR3 residues: CASSPGTGIEKLFF. The CDR3 region has the DNA TGTGCCAGCAGCCCCGGGACAGGGATTGAAAAACTGTTTTTT.